This T cell receptor beta chain was captured in a study of blood T cell repertoires in COVID-19. The data were produced by immunoSEQ multiplex PCR, yet TCRdb's version contains in-frame clones alone and is incomplete. The repertoire holds about 130,000 clones, with 75% to 90% as singletons. The sequenced sample was peripheral blood. This receptor was identified in a woman aged 45-59 years who had recovered from COVID-19.

Here the CDR3 DNA reads TGTGCCAGCAGCTTAGCGGCTAGCGGGGGACTTAGCACAGATACGCAGTATTTT. Its translation is CASSLAASGGLSTDTQYF. The V call is TRBV7-2, the J call TRBJ2-3, with 10 bases identical to TRBD2. The germline gives CDR1 SGHTA, CDR2 FQGNSA. The CDR3 is made up of 18 amino acids. V shed 0 bases, J shed 0 bases, and the junction held 6 bases outside the gene matches.